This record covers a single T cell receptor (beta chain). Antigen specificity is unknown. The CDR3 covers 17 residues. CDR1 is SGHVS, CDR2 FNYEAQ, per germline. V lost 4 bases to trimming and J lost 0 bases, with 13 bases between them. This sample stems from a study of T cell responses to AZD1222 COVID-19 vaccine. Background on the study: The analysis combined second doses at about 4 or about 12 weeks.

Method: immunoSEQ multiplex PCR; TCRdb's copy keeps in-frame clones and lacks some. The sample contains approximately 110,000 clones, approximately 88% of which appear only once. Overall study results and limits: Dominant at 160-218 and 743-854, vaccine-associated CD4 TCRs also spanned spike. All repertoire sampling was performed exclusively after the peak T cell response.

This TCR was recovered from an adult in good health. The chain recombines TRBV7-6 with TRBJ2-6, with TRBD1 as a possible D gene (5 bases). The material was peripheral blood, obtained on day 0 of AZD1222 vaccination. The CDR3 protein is CASSSTVPNSGANVLTF. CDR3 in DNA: TGTGCCAGCAGCTCGACAGTGCCTAACTCTGGGGCCAACGTCCTGACTTTC.